The present T cell receptor beta chain was sequenced within a study of blood T cell repertoires in COVID-19. Produced via immunoSEQ multiplex PCR; TCRdb's table is partial and in-frame only. The sample has under 250,000 clones, about four fifths seen once. The V gene lost 6 bases and the J gene lost 7 bases, with 15 bases spanning the gap. The CDR3 spans 14 residues. From germline, CDR1 is MNHEY and CDR2 SMNVEV (reference sequence). This clone occurred a few times. The TCR comes from a woman between 50 and 59 years old with acute or convalescent COVID-19. Sample: peripheral blood. The V and J genes are TRBV27 and TRBJ1-4; maybe TRBD1 (6 bases). The chain's CDR3 is CASSYTGSAEKLFF. In nucleotides, the CDR3 is TGTGCCAGCAGCTATACAGGGAGTGCTGAAAAACTGTTTTTT.